The clone carrying this TCR beta chain showed up just a few times. Here immunoSEQ multiplex PCR was the method, and the copy in TCRdb shows in-frame clones only, minus some. The sample lists around 12,000 clones; 61% were seen once. These data originate in a study of sequential checkpoint blockade in melanoma. The overall study: Both treatment sequences were followed by maintenance nivolumab.

Treatment denoted: randomized to nivolumab then ipilimumab (arm A) or the reverse (arm B). DNA-damaging chemotherapy had not been given to any patient beforehand. Sorted cells were live CD3+CD8+, lacking CD19 and CD56, from PBMCs. V was trimmed by 3 bases and J by 6 bases, leaving 15 bases between them. The length of the CDR3 is 15 residues. Germline CDR1 reads SGDLS; CDR2 reads YYNGEE. The sequences come from CD8+ T cells sorted from blood (inferred from file names), collected from a patient given nivolumab and ipilimumab in sequence. The chain uses TRBV9 and TRBJ1-4, with TRBD1 as a possible D gene (6 bases). This TCR came from a human donor with melanoma. This CDR3 is CASSAGQSAYEKLFF. The CDR3 DNA is TGTGCCAGCAGCGCCGGACAGAGTGCCTATGAAAAACTGTTTTTT.